This TCR beta chain was found in a study of cytomegalovirus exposure and HLA in healthy donors. Healthy bone marrow donors made up the donors. Germline V gene lookup returns CDR1 LNHDA and CDR2 SQIVND (reference sequence). The V gene end was trimmed by 2 bases and the J gene end by 5 bases; junction bases not matched to a gene: 6. CDR3 length: 16 amino acids. 60 Vbeta and 13 Jbeta primers were used in PCR. In the original processing: Later, an analysis found about 83 million unique TCR beta chains, and around 12 million of these were shared. This table comes from immunoSEQ multiplex PCR, and its TCRdb copy is limited to in-frame clones, with some not included. That table supplies the V and J calls and clone size; D and trimming were determined from the DNA. The sample holds 120,000 or so clones, around 68% seen once.

The sequenced sample consisted of PBMCs. This sequence joins TRBV19 and TRBJ2-2; 9 bases agree with TRBD1. This receptor was obtained from a woman between 50 and 59 years old in good health and CMV-seropositive. The CDR3 sequence: CASSITGQGRTGELFF. The CDR3 nucleotides read TGTGCCAGTAGTATAACGGGACAGGGACGAACCGGGGAGCTGTTTTTT.